Listed here is a single T cell receptor (beta chain). What it binds is unknown. The data were taken from a study of Ad26.COV2.S vaccination and SARS-CoV-2 variants. The repertoire was sequenced with immunoSEQ multiplex PCR; TCRdb's copy has only in-frame clones and lacks some. The data hold 350,000 to 400,000 clones, with 70% to 90% observed a single time. Germline CDR1 is PRHDT and CDR2 is FYEKMQ (reference sequence). The CDR3 has 18 amino acids. Trimming pared 0 bases from V and 1 base from J, leaving 13 bases between. Treatment reported: some 19 received Ad26.COV2.S at low or high dose, single or two shots; roughly five received placebo; per-sample allocation not given. Sampling was done on day 63 after the first vaccine or placebo injection. The individual, an adult aged 18-55 years, was a donor in Boston. Study-level results: Vaccinated and placebo-treated recipients had similar non-spike TCR breadth. Spike-specific TCR breadth was greater after Ad26.COV2.S than placebo. The TCR-based breadth and depth measures might underestimate overall T cell responses.

The specimen comprised peripheral blood, sampled in a trial of Ad26.COV2.S vaccine versus placebo. The genes are TRBV13 and TRBJ2-6, with D perhaps TRBD1 or TRBD2 (6 bases each). This receptor was obtained from a person aged 18 to 65 who received the Ad26.COV2.S COVID-19 vaccine or a placebo. The CDR3 DNA reads TGTGCCAGCAGCTTAGGCCTGGGGGGCATGTCTGGGGCCAACGTCCTGACTTTC. Its protein product is CASSLGLGGMSGANVLTF.